This is a list of T cell receptor beta chains from one sample in a study of siplizumab effects on memory and regulatory T cells. Some clones are missing from TCRdb's copy, which holds only in-frame ones; the method was immunoSEQ multiplex PCR. In the table there are some 110,000 clones, roughly 94% of which are singletons. Sequencing was carried out using non-Treg CD4+ T cells sorted from blood. All receptors come from a human donor in good health. CDR3s include the opening cysteine and the closing phenylalanine or tryptophan. A D gene is named only where the DNA matches it firmly. Part of the rows lack a size; the others show once, few, many or a class for expanded clones.

size: NA
V: TRBV5-6
D: NA
J: TRBJ1-3
CDR3: CASSPLGTHSGNTIYF
DNA: TGTGCCAGCAGCCCCTTAGGGACACACTCTGGAAACACCATATATTTT

size: NA
V: TRBV4-1
D: NA
J: TRBJ2-1
CDR3: CASSQQDYVVGSSYNEQFF
DNA: TGCGCCAGCAGCCAACAGGACTACGTCGTCGGGAGCTCCTACAATGAGCAGTTCTTC

size: NA
V: TRBV7-9
D: NA
J: TRBJ1-2
CDR3: CASGRPNYGYTF
DNA: TGTGCCAGCGGACGGCCTAACTATGGCTACACCTTC

size: NA
V: TRBV7-6
D: TRBD1
J: TRBJ1-4
CDR3: CASSLGAPTGGEKLFF
DNA: TGTGCCAGCAGCTTAGGCGCTCCGACAGGGGGCGAAAAACTGTTTTTT

size: few
V: TRBV28
D: NA
J: TRBJ1-2
CDR3: CATNLGTANYGYTF
DNA: TGTGCCACCAACCTCGGCACCGCGAACTATGGCTACACCTTC

size: NA
V: TRBV27
D: NA
J: TRBJ2-1
CDR3: CASRTYREVNNEQFF
DNA: TGTGCCAGCAGGACATACAGGGAGGTGAACAATGAGCAGTTCTTC

size: NA
V: TRBV10-3
D: TRBD1
J: TRBJ1-1
CDR3: CAISDNRGNTEAFF
DNA: TGTGCCATCAGTGACAACAGGGGGAACACTGAAGCTTTCTTT

size: once
V: TRBV10-3
D: TRBD1
J: TRBJ1-1
CDR3: CAISDGVQGGTEAFF
DNA: TGTGCCATCAGTGACGGCGTACAGGGGGGAACTGAAGCTTTCTTT

size: NA
V: TRBV2
D: TRBD1
J: TRBJ1-2
CDR3: CASSVEGQIYGYTF
DNA: TGTGCCAGCAGCGTAGAGGGACAGATTTATGGCTACACCTTC

size: NA
V: TRBV19
D: TRBD1
J: TRBJ1-5
CDR3: CARRQGDQPQHF
DNA: TGTGCCAGAAGACAGGGAGATCAGCCCCAGCATTTT

size: NA
V: TRBV2
D: TRBD1
J: TRBJ2-5
CDR3: CANTGAWIQETQYF
DNA: TGTGCCAACACAGGGGCCTGGATCCAAGAGACCCAGTACTTC

size: NA
V: TRBV25-1
D: NA
J: TRBJ1-1
CDR3: CASSLQGNTEAFF
DNA: TGTGCCAGCAGTCTACAGGGGAACACTGAAGCTTTCTTT

size: NA
V: TRBV9
D: TRBD2
J: TRBJ2-1
CDR3: CASTPSSSGKVNEQFF
DNA: TGTGCCAGCACCCCCTCATCTAGCGGGAAGGTTAATGAGCAGTTCTTC

size: NA
V: TRBV7-2
D: NA
J: TRBJ1-5
CDR3: CASSLGGYSNQPQHF
DNA: TGTGCCAGCAGCTTAGGAGGGTATAGCAATCAGCCCCAGCATTTT

size: NA
V: TRBV6-6
D: TRBD2
J: TRBJ2-7
CDR3: CASRRLAATFYEQYF
DNA: TGTGCCAGCAGGAGACTAGCGGCGACCTTCTACGAGCAGTACTTC

size: NA
V: TRBV5-1
D: NA
J: TRBJ2-1
CDR3: CASSLEQAHEQFF
DNA: TGCGCCAGCAGCTTGGAGCAGGCTCATGAGCAGTTCTTC

size: NA
V: TRBV14
D: NA
J: TRBJ1-2
CDR3: CASSQDKGHLYGYTF
DNA: TGTGCCAGCAGCCAAGATAAAGGGCACCTCTATGGCTACACCTTC

size: NA
V: TRBV18
D: TRBD1
J: TRBJ1-2
CDR3: CASSPTGQTTNYGYTF
DNA: TGTGCCAGCTCGCCTACGGGACAGACCACTAACTATGGCTACACCTTC

size: NA
V: TRBV6-5
D: TRBD2
J: TRBJ2-3
CDR3: CASWTGRGSTDTQYF
DNA: TGTGCCAGCTGGACGGGGCGGGGGAGCACAGATACGCAGTATTTT

size: NA
V: TRBV10-3
D: NA
J: TRBJ1-2
CDR3: CAISELEDYGYTF
DNA: TGTGCCATCAGCGAACTGGAGGACTATGGCTACACCTTC

size: NA
V: TRBV19
D: NA
J: TRBJ1-5
CDR3: CASSALHVREGQPQHF
DNA: TGTGCCAGTAGTGCCTTACACGTAAGGGAGGGTCAGCCCCAGCATTTT

size: once
V: TRBV6-5
D: NA
J: TRBJ2-7
CDR3: CASSIGTDTYEQYF
DNA: TGTGCCAGCAGTATCGGGACGGATACCTACGAGCAGTACTTC

size: NA
V: TRBV30
D: NA
J: TRBJ2-1
CDR3: CAWSVEVQFF
DNA: TGTGCCTGGAGTGTAGAGGTGCAGTTCTTC

size: NA
V: TRBV4-1
D: TRBD1
J: TRBJ2-6
CDR3: CASSQVPGQESGANVLTF
DNA: TGCGCCAGCAGCCAAGTGCCGGGACAGGAGTCTGGGGCCAACGTCCTGACTTTC

size: NA
V: TRBV18
D: NA
J: TRBJ2-1
CDR3: CASSRSRDFYNEQFF
DNA: TGTGCCAGCTCAAGATCCCGGGACTTTTACAATGAGCAGTTCTTC

size: NA
V: TRBV4-2
D: TRBD1
J: TRBJ1-6
CDR3: CASSQLGTAPPPLHF
DNA: TGTGCCAGCAGCCAACTAGGGACAGCGCCGCCACCCCTCCACTTT

size: NA
V: TRBV4-1
D: NA
J: TRBJ1-1
CDR3: CASGYRVLGMNTEAFF
DNA: TGCGCCAGCGGATACAGGGTCTTAGGGATGAACACTGAAGCTTTCTTT